The present T cell receptor beta chain was sequenced within a study of CD8 T cells in Susac syndrome. Sequencing of TCR beta was carried out in blood CD8+ and CD4+ T cells. The multiple sclerosis controls, all treatment-naive patients, had relapsing-remitting disease that was stable or active. Reverse transcription of roughly 0.5 to 1 ug RNA was carried out with random hexamers. With immunoSEQ multiplex PCR, TCR beta CDR3 was amplified across 54 Vbeta and 13 Jbeta. TCRdb analysed the immunoSEQ multiplex PCR reads with MiXCR anew, one entry per CDR3 protein. The sample contains 150,000 to 200,000 distinct CDR3 sequences, approximately 93% of which appear only once. As concerns this clonotype: No antigen is known for it.

The ends were cut back, 5 bases at V and 4 bases at J, with 9 bases in the middle. Germline V gene sequence: CDR1 SQVTM, CDR2 ANQGSEA. This CDR3 contains 11 residues. Study outcomes and limitations: As acknowledged by the study, its TCR sequencing and HLA analysis included a relatively small number of individuals.

The sequencing sample was made of CD4+ T cells from PBMCs. V gene TRBV29-1 combines with J gene TRBJ2-7; the D is unclear. The clonotype was recovered from a human donor with multiple sclerosis. CDR3 in DNA: TGCAGCGTTCTCAACCCGTACGAGCAGTACTTC. This gives the protein CSVLNPYEQYF.